These T cell receptor beta chains were read from a single sample in a study of OX40 agonist ivuxolimab in advanced cancers. The assay was immunoSEQ multiplex PCR, and TCRdb's table has in-frame clones only and misses some. The sample holds tens of thousands of clones, around 89% seen once. The material sequenced was CD4+ or CD8+ T cells sorted from blood, taken in a trial of the OX40 agonist ivuxolimab. The receptors here all came from an adult with an advanced solid tumor such as melanoma, head and neck, liver or kidney cancer. CDR3s include the opening cysteine and the closing phenylalanine or tryptophan. Each record gives: CDR3 DNA, CDR3 protein, D gene, J gene, V gene, clone size. The D gene is left open where the match is weak. Some rows have no size entry. The others give once, few or many, or a class for an expanded clone.

cdr3_nt: TGTGCCAGCACCCCAACCCCACTAGCGGGAGGGTCCGAGCAGTACTTC
cdr3_aa: CASTPTPLAGGSEQYF
d_call: TRBD2
j_call: TRBJ2-7
v_call: TRBV11-2
clone_size: -

cdr3_nt: TGTGCCAGCAGCTCAAAGACAGGGGGCGCAACCAATGAGCAGTTCTTC
cdr3_aa: CASSSKTGGATNEQFF
d_call: TRBD1
j_call: TRBJ2-1
v_call: TRBV11-2
clone_size: -

cdr3_nt: TGTGCCAGCAGCCCTAACAGTATTTCGCGCTATGGCTACACCTTC
cdr3_aa: CASSPNSISRYGYTF
d_call: -
j_call: TRBJ1-2
v_call: TRBV9
clone_size: -

cdr3_nt: TGTGCCAGCAGCTTACGGGAGGTGGGTGGCGAGCAGTACTTC
cdr3_aa: CASSLREVGGEQYF
d_call: TRBD2
j_call: TRBJ2-7
v_call: TRBV7-9
clone_size: -

cdr3_nt: TGCAGCGCGAACAGGGGCTCTGGAAACACCATATATTTT
cdr3_aa: CSANRGSGNTIYF
d_call: TRBD1
j_call: TRBJ1-3
v_call: TRBV29-1
clone_size: -

cdr3_nt: TGCGCCAGCAGCTTGGAGAGGGGACACTACGAGCAGTACTTC
cdr3_aa: CASSLERGHYEQYF
d_call: -
j_call: TRBJ2-7
v_call: TRBV5-1
clone_size: -

cdr3_nt: TGTGCCAGCAGCTCGGGGCCGGGCGACCAAGAGACCCAGTACTTC
cdr3_aa: CASSSGPGDQETQYF
d_call: -
j_call: TRBJ2-5
v_call: TRBV7-9
clone_size: -

cdr3_nt: TGTGCCAGCAGCTTAGGAGGGGGCAACACTGAAGCTTTCTTT
cdr3_aa: CASSLGGGNTEAFF
d_call: TRBD1
j_call: TRBJ1-1
v_call: TRBV7-8
clone_size: -

cdr3_nt: TGTGCCAGCAGTTACTCTAACCAGGGACTAGCGAATGAGCAGTTCTTC
cdr3_aa: CASSYSNQGLANEQFF
d_call: TRBD2
j_call: TRBJ2-1
v_call: TRBV6-5
clone_size: -

cdr3_nt: TGTGCCAGCAGCGTGACAGGGGGTGGTGAAAAACTGTTTTTT
cdr3_aa: CASSVTGGGEKLFF
d_call: TRBD1
j_call: TRBJ1-4
v_call: TRBV7-2
clone_size: -

cdr3_nt: TGTGCCAGTAGAAAACGGGACAGGGTGGGCGAGCAGTACTTC
cdr3_aa: CASRKRDRVGEQYF
d_call: TRBD1
j_call: TRBJ2-7
v_call: TRBV19
clone_size: -

cdr3_nt: TGTGCCAGCTCGCCAGAAAACAATCAGCCCCAGCATTTT
cdr3_aa: CASSPENNQPQHF
d_call: -
j_call: TRBJ1-5
v_call: TRBV18
clone_size: -

cdr3_nt: TGTGCCAGCAGCTTCGAAGGGACAGGTCGGTTTGGCTACACCTTC
cdr3_aa: CASSFEGTGRFGYTF
d_call: TRBD1
j_call: TRBJ1-2
v_call: TRBV7-8
clone_size: -

cdr3_nt: TGTGCCAGCAGCTTAGTAGGACAGGGGGCGAGTATTGGCACAGATACGCAGTATTTT
cdr3_aa: CASSLVGQGASIGTDTQYF
d_call: TRBD1
j_call: TRBJ2-3
v_call: TRBV11-2
clone_size: -

cdr3_nt: TGTGCCAGCAGTGCGGAACAGGGTAGCACCGGGGAGCTGTTTTTT
cdr3_aa: CASSAEQGSTGELFF
d_call: -
j_call: TRBJ2-2
v_call: TRBV2
clone_size: -

cdr3_nt: TGTGCCAGTGGACTAGCTAACGATGAGCAGTTCTTC
cdr3_aa: CASGLANDEQFF
d_call: TRBD2
j_call: TRBJ2-1
v_call: TRBV19
clone_size: once

cdr3_nt: TGCGCCAGCAGCCTTCCGACAGTGAACACTGAAGCTTTCTTT
cdr3_aa: CASSLPTVNTEAFF
d_call: -
j_call: TRBJ1-1
v_call: TRBV4-1
clone_size: -

cdr3_nt: TGTGCCAGCAGCTTAAGGGACAGGGGGCAGAAACTGTTTTTT
cdr3_aa: CASSLRDRGQKLFF
d_call: TRBD1
j_call: TRBJ1-4
v_call: TRBV7-9
clone_size: -

cdr3_nt: TGTGCCAGCACCAGGGGAGGGAACACTGAAGCTTTCTTT
cdr3_aa: CASTRGGNTEAFF
d_call: -
j_call: TRBJ1-1
v_call: TRBV27
clone_size: -

cdr3_nt: TGTGCCACTAACGGGGGTATTAACACTGAAGCTTTCTTT
cdr3_aa: CATNGGINTEAFF
d_call: -
j_call: TRBJ1-1
v_call: TRBV5-8
clone_size: once

cdr3_nt: TGTGCCAGCTCACCAGCGACGGGCCGCACAGATACGCAGTATTTT
cdr3_aa: CASSPATGRTDTQYF
d_call: -
j_call: TRBJ2-3
v_call: TRBV18
clone_size: -

cdr3_nt: TGTGCCAGCACCCTAGCGGGTCGCTACGAGCAGTACTTC
cdr3_aa: CASTLAGRYEQYF
d_call: TRBD2
j_call: TRBJ2-7
v_call: TRBV5-8
clone_size: -

cdr3_nt: TGTGCCAGCAGCCCCCGGGAGACGACGACAGATACGCAGTATTTT
cdr3_aa: CASSPRETTTDTQYF
d_call: -
j_call: TRBJ2-3
v_call: TRBV11-2
clone_size: once

cdr3_nt: TGTGCCAGCAGCTTAGACCGAGAGGGGCAGTTCTTC
cdr3_aa: CASSLDREGQFF
d_call: -
j_call: TRBJ2-1
v_call: TRBV7-9
clone_size: once

cdr3_nt: TGTGCCAGCAGCTTGGGGGATAGCTCCTACAATGAGCAGTTCTTC
cdr3_aa: CASSLGDSSYNEQFF
d_call: -
j_call: TRBJ2-1
v_call: TRBV5-8
clone_size: -

cdr3_nt: TGTGCCAGCAGTAGGTTTCGCACTAGCGAGTTAGGAGGTACGGAGACCCAGTACTTC
cdr3_aa: CASSRFRTSELGGTETQYF
d_call: TRBD2
j_call: TRBJ2-5
v_call: TRBV27
clone_size: -

cdr3_nt: TGCGCCAGCAAGAGGACAGGGCCCAACAATGAGCAGTTCTTC
cdr3_aa: CASKRTGPNNEQFF
d_call: TRBD1
j_call: TRBJ2-1
v_call: TRBV5-1
clone_size: -

cdr3_nt: TGTGCCATCGGGCTAGCGGGGGGAGAGCAGTTCTTC
cdr3_aa: CAIGLAGGEQFF
d_call: TRBD2
j_call: TRBJ2-1
v_call: TRBV10-3
clone_size: -

cdr3_nt: TGTGCCAGCAGCTTTGGGGACAGGAGTAATGAAAAACTGTTTTTT
cdr3_aa: CASSFGDRSNEKLFF
d_call: TRBD1
j_call: TRBJ1-4
v_call: TRBV5-6
clone_size: -